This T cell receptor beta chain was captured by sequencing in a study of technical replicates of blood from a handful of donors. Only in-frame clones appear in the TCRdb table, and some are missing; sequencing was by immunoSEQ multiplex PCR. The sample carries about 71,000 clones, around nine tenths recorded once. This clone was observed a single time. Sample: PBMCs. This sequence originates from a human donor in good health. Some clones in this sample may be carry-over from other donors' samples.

The CDR3 region is CASRITDTPYYGYTF. The CDR3 coding sequence is TGTGCCAGCAGGATAACAGACACCCCATACTATGGCTACACCTTC. This sequence joins TRBV7-2 and TRBJ1-2; no reliable D call. V lost 6 bases and J 3 bases, leaving 17 bases between the germline ends. Germline V gene lookup returns CDR1 SGHTA and CDR2 FQGNSA. The CDR3 is 15 residues long.